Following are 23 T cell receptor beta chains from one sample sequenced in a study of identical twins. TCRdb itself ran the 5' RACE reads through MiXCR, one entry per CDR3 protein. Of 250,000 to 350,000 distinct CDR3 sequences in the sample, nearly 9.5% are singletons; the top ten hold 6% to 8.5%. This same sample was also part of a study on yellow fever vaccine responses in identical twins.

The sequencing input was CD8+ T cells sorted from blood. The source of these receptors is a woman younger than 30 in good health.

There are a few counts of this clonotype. The DNA of the CDR3 is TGTGCCAGCACTTGGGTACGGAACACCGGGGAGCTGTTTTTT. It yields the protein CASTWVRNTGELFF. The chain is built from TRBV6-5 and TRBJ2-2; D is uncertain. Germline CDR1 reads MNHEY; CDR2 reads SVGAGI. This CDR3 spans 14 amino acids. V lost 7 bases and J 1 base, leaving 10 bases between the germline ends.

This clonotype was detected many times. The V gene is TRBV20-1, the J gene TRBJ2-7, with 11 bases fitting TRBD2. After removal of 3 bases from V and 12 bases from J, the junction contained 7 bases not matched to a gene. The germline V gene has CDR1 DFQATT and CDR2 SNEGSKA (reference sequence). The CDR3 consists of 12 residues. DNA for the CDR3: TGCAGTGCTAGCCTAGCGGGAGGATTCTGGTACTTC. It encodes CSASLAGGFWYF.

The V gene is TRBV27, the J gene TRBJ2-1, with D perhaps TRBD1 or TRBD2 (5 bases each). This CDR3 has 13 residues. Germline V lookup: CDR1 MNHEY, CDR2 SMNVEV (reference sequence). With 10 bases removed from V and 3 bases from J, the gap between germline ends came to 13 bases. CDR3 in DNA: TGTGCCACCGGGGCAGCTTTCTACAATGAGCAGTTCTTC. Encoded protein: CATGAAFYNEQFF.

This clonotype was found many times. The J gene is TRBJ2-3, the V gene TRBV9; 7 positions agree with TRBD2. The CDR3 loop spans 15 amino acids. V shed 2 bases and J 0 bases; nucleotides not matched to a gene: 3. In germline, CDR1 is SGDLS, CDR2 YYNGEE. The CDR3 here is CASSVFSGSTDTQYF. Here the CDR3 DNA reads TGTGCCAGCAGCGTGTTTAGCGGGAGCACAGATACGCAGTATTTT. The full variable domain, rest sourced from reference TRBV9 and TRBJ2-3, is DSGVTQTPKHLITATGQRVTLRCSPRSGDLSVYWYQQSLDQGLQFLIQYYNGEERAKGNILERFSAQQFPDLHSELNLSSLELGDSALYFCASSVFSGSTDTQYFGPGTRLTVL.

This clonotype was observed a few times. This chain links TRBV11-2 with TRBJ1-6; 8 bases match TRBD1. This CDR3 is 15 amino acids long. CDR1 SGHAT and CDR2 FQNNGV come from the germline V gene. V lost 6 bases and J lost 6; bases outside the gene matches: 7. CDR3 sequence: CASRPTGEGNSPLHF. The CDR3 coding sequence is TGTGCCAGCAGACCGACAGGGGAGGGTAATTCACCCCTCCACTTT. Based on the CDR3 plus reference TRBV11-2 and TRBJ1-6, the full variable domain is EAGVAQSPRYKIIEKRQSVAFWCNPISGHATLYWYQQILGQGPKLLIQFQNNGVVDDSQLPKDRFSAERLKGVDSTLKIQPAKLEDSAVYLCASRPTGEGNSPLHFGNGTRLTVT.

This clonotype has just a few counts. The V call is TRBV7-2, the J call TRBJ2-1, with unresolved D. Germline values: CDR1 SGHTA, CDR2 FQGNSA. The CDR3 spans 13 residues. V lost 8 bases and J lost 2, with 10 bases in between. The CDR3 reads CASGFETYNEQFF. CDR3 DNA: TGTGCCAGCGGTTTTGAGACCTACAATGAGCAGTTCTTC.

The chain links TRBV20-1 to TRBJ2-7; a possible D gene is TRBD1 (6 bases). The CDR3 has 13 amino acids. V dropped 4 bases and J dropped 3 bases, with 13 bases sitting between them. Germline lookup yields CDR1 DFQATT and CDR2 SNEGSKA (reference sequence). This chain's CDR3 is CSAIVAGVYEQYF. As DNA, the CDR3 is TGCAGTGCTATCGTAGCAGGGGTCTACGAGCAGTACTTC.

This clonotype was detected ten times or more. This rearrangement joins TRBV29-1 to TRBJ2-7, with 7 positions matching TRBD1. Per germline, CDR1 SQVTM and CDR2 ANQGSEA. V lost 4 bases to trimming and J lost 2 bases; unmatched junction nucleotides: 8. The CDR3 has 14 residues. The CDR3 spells CSVAETGLTYEQYF. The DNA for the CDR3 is TGCAGCGTTGCAGAGACAGGGCTCACCTACGAGCAGTACTTC.

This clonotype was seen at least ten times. For the CDR3, the DNA is TGTGCCTGGAGTATCCCCGTCGTCAGCCAAGAGACCCAGTACTTC. It codes for CAWSIPVVSQETQYF. V is TRBV30 and J is TRBJ2-5; D is unresolved. The CDR3 is made up of 15 amino acids. V was trimmed by 2 bases and J by 1 base, leaving 14 bases between them. Germline CDR1 and CDR2: GTSNPN and SVGIG (reference sequence).

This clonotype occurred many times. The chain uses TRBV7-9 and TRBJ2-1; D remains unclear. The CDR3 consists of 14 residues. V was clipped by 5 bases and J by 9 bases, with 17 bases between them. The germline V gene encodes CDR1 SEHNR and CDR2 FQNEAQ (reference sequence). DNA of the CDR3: TGTGCCAGCAGCCCCGCCGTCGCCATCGGTGAGCAGTTCTTC. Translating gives CASSPAVAIGEQFF.

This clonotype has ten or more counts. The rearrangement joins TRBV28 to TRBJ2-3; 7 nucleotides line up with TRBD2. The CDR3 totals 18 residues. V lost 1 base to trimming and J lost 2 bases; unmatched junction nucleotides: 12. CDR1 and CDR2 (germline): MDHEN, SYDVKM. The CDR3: CASSLSVGREHTTDTQYF. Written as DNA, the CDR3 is TGTGCCAGCAGTTTATCGGTCGGGCGGGAGCACACCACAGATACGCAGTATTTT.

CDR3 sequence: CASSLGGLAGAEETQYF. In nucleotides, the CDR3 is TGCGCCAGCAGCCTGGGGGGACTAGCGGGAGCAGAGGAGACCCAGTACTTC. The chain couples TRBV5-1 to TRBJ2-5, with 14 bases identical to TRBD2. V lost 4 bases, J lost 5 bases, and 10 bases stayed unmatched. This CDR3 has 17 residues. The germline V gene encodes CDR1 SGHRS and CDR2 YFSETQ.

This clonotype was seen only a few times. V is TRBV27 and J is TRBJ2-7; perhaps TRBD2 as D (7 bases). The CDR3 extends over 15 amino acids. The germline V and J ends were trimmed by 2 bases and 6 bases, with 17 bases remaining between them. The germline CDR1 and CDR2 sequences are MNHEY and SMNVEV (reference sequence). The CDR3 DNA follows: TGTGCCAGCAGTTTAGGGGGGGGGCTGACCACCGAGCAGTACTTC. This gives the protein CASSLGGGLTTEQYF.

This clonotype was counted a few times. The CDR3 DNA reads TGTGCCAGCAGTTCGCCGGACAGGGGGAACTATGGCTACACCTTC. Its translation: CASSSPDRGNYGYTF. The J gene is TRBJ1-2, the V gene TRBV12-3 or TRBV12-4; the match to TRBD1 covers 10 bases. The CDR3 contains 15 residues. Trimming removed 4 bases from V and 2 bases from J; junction bases left unmatched: 4.

This chain's CDR3 is CASSFTGSLRWDDTDTQYF. CDR3 nucleotides: TGTGCCAGCAGTTTTACAGGGTCCCTGCGGTGGGACGACACAGATACGCAGTATTTT. The rearrangement links TRBV6-5 to TRBJ2-3; the D gene is possibly TRBD1 (6 bases). The germline V gene encodes CDR1 MNHEY and CDR2 SVGAGI. V was trimmed by 4 bases and J by 2 bases, leaving 25 bases between them. The CDR3 totals 19 residues.

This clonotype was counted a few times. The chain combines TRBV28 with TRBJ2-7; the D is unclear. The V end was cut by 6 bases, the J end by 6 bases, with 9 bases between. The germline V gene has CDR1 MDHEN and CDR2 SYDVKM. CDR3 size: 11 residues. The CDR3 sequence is CASSFMAEQYF. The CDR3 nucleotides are TGTGCCAGCAGCTTCATGGCCGAGCAGTACTTC. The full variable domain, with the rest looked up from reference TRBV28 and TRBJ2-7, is DVKVTQSSRYLVKRTGEKVFLECVQDMDHENMFWYRQDPGLGLRLIYFSYDVKMKEKGDIPEGYSVSREKKERFSLILESASTNQTSMYLCASSFMAEQYFGPGTRLTVT.

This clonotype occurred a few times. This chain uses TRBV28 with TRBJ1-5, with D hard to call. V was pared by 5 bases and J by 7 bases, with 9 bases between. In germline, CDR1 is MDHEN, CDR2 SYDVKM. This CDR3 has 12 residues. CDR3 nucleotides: TGTGCCAGCAGTCCGACGCAGCAGCCCCAGCATTTT. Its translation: CASSPTQQPQHF.

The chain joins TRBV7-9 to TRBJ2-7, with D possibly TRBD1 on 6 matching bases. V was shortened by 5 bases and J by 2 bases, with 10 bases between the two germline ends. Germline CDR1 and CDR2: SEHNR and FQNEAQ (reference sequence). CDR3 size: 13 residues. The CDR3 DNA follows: TGTGCCAGCAGCCGGGACAATACCTACGAGCAGTACTTC. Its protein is CASSRDNTYEQYF.

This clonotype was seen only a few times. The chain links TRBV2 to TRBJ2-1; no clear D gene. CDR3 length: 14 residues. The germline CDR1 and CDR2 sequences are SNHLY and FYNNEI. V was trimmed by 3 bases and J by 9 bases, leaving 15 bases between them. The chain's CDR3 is CASSEPYISLEQFF. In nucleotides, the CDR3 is TGTGCCAGCAGTGAGCCGTATATTTCGCTTGAGCAGTTCTTC.

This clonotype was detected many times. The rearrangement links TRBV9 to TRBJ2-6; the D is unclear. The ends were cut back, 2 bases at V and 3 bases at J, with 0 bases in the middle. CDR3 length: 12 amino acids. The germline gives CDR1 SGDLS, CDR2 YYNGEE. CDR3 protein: CASSVGANVLTF. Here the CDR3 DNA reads TGTGCCAGCAGCGTTGGGGCCAACGTCCTGACTTTC. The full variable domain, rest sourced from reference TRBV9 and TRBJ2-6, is DSGVTQTPKHLITATGQRVTLRCSPRSGDLSVYWYQQSLDQGLQFLIQYYNGEERAKGNILERFSAQQFPDLHSELNLSSLELGDSALYFCASSVGANVLTFGAGSRLTVL.

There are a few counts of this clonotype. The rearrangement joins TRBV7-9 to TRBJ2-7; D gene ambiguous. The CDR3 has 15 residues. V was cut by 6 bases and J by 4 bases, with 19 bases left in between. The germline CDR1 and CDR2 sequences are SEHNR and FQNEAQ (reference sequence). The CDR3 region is CASRGSEGPPYEQYF. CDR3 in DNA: TGTGCCAGCAGGGGCTCGGAAGGACCTCCTTACGAGCAGTACTTC.

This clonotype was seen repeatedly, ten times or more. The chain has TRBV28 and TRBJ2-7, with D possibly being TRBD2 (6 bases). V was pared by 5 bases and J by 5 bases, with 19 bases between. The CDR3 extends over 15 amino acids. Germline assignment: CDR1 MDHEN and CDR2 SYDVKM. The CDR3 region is CASSPNPGLLHEQYF. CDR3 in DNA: TGTGCCAGCAGTCCGAACCCGGGACTCCTCCACGAGCAGTACTTC.

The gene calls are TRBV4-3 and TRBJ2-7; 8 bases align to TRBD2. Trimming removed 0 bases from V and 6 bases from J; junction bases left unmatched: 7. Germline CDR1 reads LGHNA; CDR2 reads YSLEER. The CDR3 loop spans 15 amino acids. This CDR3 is CASSQDALAGPEQYF. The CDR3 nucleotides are TGCGCCAGCAGCCAAGACGCATTAGCGGGACCCGAGCAGTACTTC.